The present T cell receptor (beta chain) was sequenced within a study of cytomegalovirus exposure and HLA in healthy donors. Study-level findings and limits: Evidence from a later analysis indicated that most CMV-associated TCR beta chains looked HLA-restricted. Reportedly, cytomegalovirus status was diagnosed with high sensitivity and specificity. HLA allele associations emerged for about 16,000 TCR beta sequences in a later analysis, at 0.05 false discovery rate. The study designated 150 or so TCR beta chains cytomegalovirus-associated.

PCR employed 60 Vbeta and 13 Jbeta primers. Here immunoSEQ multiplex PCR was the method, and the copy in TCRdb shows in-frame clones only, minus some. The data hold under 200,000 clones, with 75% to 85% observed a single time. This clone was observed a few times. Its antigen is still unknown. The sequenced material came from PBMCs. The receptor comes from a woman aged 18 to 35 in good health and CMV-seropositive.

The CDR3 DNA is TGTGCCAGCAGCTTAAGTCCCAGCGGGGCACAAGAGACCCAGTACTTC. Protein: CASSLSPSGAQETQYF. V and J are TRBV7-7 and TRBJ2-5; 7 bases map to TRBD2. The CDR3 sequence is 16 residues long. Germline values: CDR1 SSHAT, CDR2 FNYEAQ (reference sequence). J gave up 2 bases and V 2 bases, and 8 bases lay outside the gene matches. The full variable domain, its missing parts supplied by reference TRBV7-7 and TRBJ2-5, is GAGVSQSPRYKVTKRGQDVTLRCDPISSHATLYWYQQALGQGPEFLTYFNYEAQPDKSGLPSDRFSAERPEGSISTLTIQRTEQRDSAMYRCASSLSPSGAQETQYFGPGTRLLVL.